This TCR beta chain is drawn from a study of shared clonotypes between healthy human individuals (dated by TCRdb to the early 2020s). Study-level background: Three men and two women, aged 18 to 49 years, made up the cohort. To increase sequencing depth and limit assay-specific biases, different laboratories used diverse techniques to prepare libraries and sequence TCR repertoires. To estimate repertoire size and how much clonotype sharing occurs between individuals, the study deeply sequenced the blood TCR repertoires of several healthy adults. For each donor, CD4 naive and CD4 memory were each run on three plates, CD8 naive on two plates, and CD8 memory on one plate. Each donor's leukapheresis produced roughly between about 0.8 and 8.9 billion PBMCs. Broad study findings and their caveats: Naive subsets generally had larger estimated clonotype richness than memory subsets did. Sampling was restricted to blood, and TCR repertoires in tissue are likely to differ from TCR repertoires in blood. Compared with non-shared clonotypes, clonotypes shared by all four sorted-subset donors had higher generation probabilities. Pairwise subsampling indicated that sequencing depth was expected to affect the degree of clonotype sharing among donors. Sharing across a few donors was observed for about 5% of naive CD4, over 3% of naive CD8, roughly 2.4% of memory CD4, and around 0.4% of memory CD8 clonotypes. The small number of donors limited the genetic and exposure-history diversity represented. Incomplete sequencing was indicated by rarefaction of sorted-subset datasets, despite the large sequencing depth.

Donors were healthy HIV-negative adults with no recently reported acute infections or vaccinations. All donors were Caucasian adults living in Nashville, Tennessee, USA. CD4+ T cells were enriched by magnetic negative selection, after which naive cells were positively selected on CD45RA and the negative fraction was taken as the memory subset. After blood collection by leukapheresis, PBMCs were isolated using Ficoll-Histopaque density gradient centrifugation and then cryopreserved in the vapor phase of liquid nitrogen. Analytical flow cytometry was used to check the purity and quantity of every magnetically sorted T cell population. Genomic DNA was isolated from each sorted fraction and quantified by UV absorbance on a Nanodrop 2000c. With respect to this clone: The antigen it recognizes is unknown. No base quality information exists; no much larger clone differs at one position.

V is cut by 4 bases and J by 4 bases, and the space between the germline ends is 10 bases. CDR3 length: 14 amino acids, cysteine to phenylalanine. Only the CDR3 DNA stays, 42 bases, in frame from base 1. Based on the germline V gene, the CDR1 and CDR2 sequences are MNHEY and SVGAGI. TCR CDR3 regions were amplified from genomic DNA by multiplex PCR using the deep immunoSEQ assay. Extracted genomic DNA from each cell subset was distributed evenly across all wells of several immunoSEQ 96-well plates, and each plate was treated as a replicate. For sorted subsets, approximately 190 ng of genomic DNA, equivalent to about 30,000 T cell genomes, went into each replicate PCR. Purified libraries were quantified with a Qubit 3.0 fluorometer, sized on a Bioanalyzer 2100, and re-quantified with the KAPA Library Quantification kit. A separate single-read 150-cycle Illumina NextSeq 550 flow cell was used to sequence each immunoSEQ 96-well plate. Regarding the original processing steps: Because the immunoSEQ output included only junctional sequences and no quality scores, the filtering could not be the same as the filtering used for full-length reads. To assign V/J genes and CDR3, sequences were annotated using PyIR, a Python wrapper for IgBLAST v1.9, with IMGT germline references. Reads were filtered out if the reads had weak V/J assignments (E-value above 1e-6), no CDR3, stop codons, out-of-frame junctions, or ambiguous translated residues. V3J clonotypes were defined by identical inferred V gene, J gene, and CDR3 amino acid sequence. Percentage overlap between repertoires was calculated by dividing the number of shared unique clonotypes by the size of the smaller repertoire. RTK rarefaction, the Chao1 estimator, and Recon v2.1 estimates of unobserved clonotypes were used to assess repertoire richness. For all TCRbeta clonotypes obtained by the gDNA method from a handful of donors, generation probabilities were computed with OLGA. The table comes from immuneACCESS by way of TCRdb, which keeps in-frame sequences with V and J called. Part of the clones is missing from these tables; in studies checked, under half for an unresolved V gene and the rest for unknown reasons. D and trimming come from the DNA, and the V and J calls and clone size come from that table. Within this sample are some 1.5 million clones, with roughly 95% of them counted one time only. The ten largest clones take up 1% to 1.5% of the sample.

The clonotype originates from a man aged 30 to 45 in good health. Sequencing used naive CD4+ T cells sorted from blood. The label giving this sample's cell subset or site can be read as: CD45RA+ positively selected. The sequence joins TRBV6-5 to TRBJ2-2, with a weak D call of TRBD1 (6 bases match). The nucleotides read TGTGCCAGCAGTTCACAGGGTTCCACCGGGGAGCTGTTTTTT. The resulting protein is CASSSQGSTGELFF.